A single sample is the source of the 32 T cell receptor beta chains below, sequenced in a study of T-cell memory formation after mild COVID-19. MiXCR, applied by TCRdb to the 5' RACE reads, yields one record per CDR3 protein. This table has 200,000 to 300,000 distinct CDR3 sequences, over 15% appearing once. The sample consisted of PBMCs or a T cell subset sorted from them (not recorded which). The receptor source for this set is a man aged 18-30 years who had mild COVID-19 (a few samples of this study predate the infection). Cell type and time point are not known.

The chain combines TRBV6-5 with TRBJ1-2; 7 positions agree with TRBD1. Per the germline V gene, CDR1 is MNHEY and CDR2 is SVGAGI. V was pared by 6 bases and J by 5 bases, with 6 bases of the junction left unmatched. CDR3 length equals 13 residues. CDR3 nucleotide sequence: TGTGCCAGCAGCCACAGGGGCCGGTATGGCTACACCTTC. It codes for CASSHRGRYGYTF.

This clonotype was counted many times. CDR3 DNA sequence: TGTGCCAGCACCCCTCCCACGACAGCCGTCTATGGCTACACCTTC. Its translation is CASTPPTTAVYGYTF. V usage is TRBV7-2 and J usage is TRBJ1-2; tentatively, D is TRBD1 (5 bases). This CDR3 contains 15 residues. V was trimmed by 7 bases and J by 4 bases, leaving 19 bases between them. Germline V gene data show CDR1 as SGHTA and CDR2 as FQGNSA.

This clonotype was found once. CDR3 in amino acids: CASSLDGRYEQYF. For the CDR3, the DNA is TGTGCCAGCAGCTTAGACGGGAGGTACGAGCAGTACTTC. The chain uses TRBV7-6 and TRBJ2-7; TRBD2 aligns across 7 bases. Germline values: CDR1 SGHVS, CDR2 FNYEAQ. The CDR3 has 13 amino acids. V was pared by 1 base and J by 4 bases, with 1 base of the junction left unmatched.

The chain employs TRBV4-1 and TRBJ2-2; TRBD1 is a possible D gene (6 bases). Trimming removed 2 bases from V and 1 base from J, with 14 bases in between. Germline V gives CDR1 MGHRA, CDR2 YSYEKL. The CDR3 loop spans 17 amino acids. The CDR3 protein is CASSQPGTQMNTGELFF. The CDR3 DNA follows: TGCGCCAGCAGCCAACCAGGGACACAGATGAACACCGGGGAGCTGTTTTTT.

The table lists this clonotype with many counts. The chain links TRBV12-3 or TRBV12-4 to TRBJ2-5; possibly TRBD2 for D (5 bases). Trimming left V 4 bases short and J 5 bases short, with 11 bases between. The CDR3 covers 13 residues. CDR3 region: CASSSADGETQYF. The DNA for the CDR3 is TGTGCCAGCAGTTCAGCGGACGGTGAGACCCAGTACTTC.

The rearrangement joins TRBV4-3 to TRBJ2-5, with TRBD2 matching over 8 bases. Germline CDR1 reads LGHNA; CDR2 reads YSLEER. The V segment lost 4 bases and the J segment 5 bases; nucleotides outside the gene matches: 12. CDR3 length: 16 amino acids. The DNA for the CDR3 is TGCGCCAGCAGCCGAATAGCCGGGACTAGACGGGAGACCCAGTACTTC. Translating gives CASSRIAGTRRETQYF.

The chain is built from TRBV7-2 and TRBJ2-1; 11 nucleotides align to TRBD2. With 2 bases clipped from V and 0 bases from J, the junction kept 12 bases outside the gene matches. Per the germline V gene, CDR1 is SGHTA and CDR2 is FQGNSA. The CDR3 totals 20 residues. The CDR3 here is CASSLTLAGGLLSSYNEQFF. The CDR3 nucleotides are TGTGCCAGCAGCTTAACGCTAGCGGGGGGATTACTCAGCTCCTACAATGAGCAGTTCTTC.

The chain has TRBV5-1 and TRBJ2-1, with 13 bases identical to TRBD2. In germline, CDR1 is SGHRS, CDR2 YFSETQ. J lost 3 bases, V lost 4 bases, and 4 bases had no gene match. The CDR3 runs 16 residues. The CDR3 spells CASSPGTSGDYNEQFF. The CDR3 nucleotides read TGCGCCAGCAGCCCGGGGACTAGCGGGGACTACAATGAGCAGTTCTTC.

This chain uses TRBV2 with TRBJ2-3; TRBD2 agrees at 8 bases. Trimming took 5 bases from V and 4 from J; bases not matched to a gene: 8. The CDR3 runs to 15 residues. Germline assignment: CDR1 SNHLY and CDR2 FYNNEI. DNA for the CDR3: TGTGCCAGCAGTTATGCGGGGGGTAACGCAGATACGCAGTATTTT. Translation: CASSYAGGNADTQYF.

The V call is TRBV24-1, the J call TRBJ2-3; the D gene is possibly TRBD2 (7 bases). The ends were cut back, 8 bases at V and 4 bases at J, with 15 bases in the middle. The germline V gene has CDR1 KGHDR and CDR2 SFDVKD. The CDR3 is 14 amino acids. CDR3 sequence reads: CATKRGGLADTQYF. The CDR3 DNA reads TGTGCCACCAAGAGGGGGGGCCTGGCAGATACGCAGTATTTT.

This clonotype was counted only a few times. This chain uses TRBV24-1 with TRBJ2-1; D is unresolved. Germline V gene lookup returns CDR1 KGHDR and CDR2 SFDVKD. The CDR3 totals 14 residues. V was cut by 4 bases and J by 10 bases, with 16 bases left in between. CDR3 region: CATSEDHSREEQFF. CDR3 bases: TGTGCCACCAGTGAGGACCACAGTCGCGAGGAGCAGTTCTTC.

This clonotype came up a few times. The junction differs from germline at one of its ends, possibly a read error. The rearrangement links TRBV28 to TRBJ1-4; no definite D call. CDR3 length: 12 amino acids. Germline loops: CDR1 MDHEN, CDR2 SYDVKM. The CDR3 protein is CASSLYVGRAIF. As DNA, the CDR3 is TGTGCCAGCAGTTTATACGTCGGACGGGCGATTTTT. Full variable domain (remainder filled in from reference TRBV28 and TRBJ1-4): DVKVTQSSRYLVKRTGEKVFLECVQDMDHENMFWYRQDPGLGLRLIYFSYDVKMKEKGDIPEGYSVSREKKERFSLILESASTNQTSMYLCASSLYVGRAIFGSGTQLSVL.

This clonotype was observed a few times. This chain links TRBV7-6 with TRBJ2-2; the D is unclear. Trimming stripped 5 bases from V and 4 bases from J, with 8 bases between. This CDR3 region has 13 residues. From germline, CDR1 is SGHVS and CDR2 FNYEAQ. The CDR3 DNA is TGTGCCAGCAGCCCCTATGGCACCGGGGAGCTGTTTTTT. The encoded protein is CASSPYGTGELFF. The full variable domain, rest sourced from reference TRBV7-6 and TRBJ2-2, is GAGVSQSPRYKVTKRGQDVALRCDPISGHVSLYWYRQALGQGPEFLTYFNYEAQQDKSGLPNDRFSAERPEGSISTLTIQRTEQRDSAMYRCASSPYGTGELFFGEGSRLTVL.

This chain links TRBV4-1 with TRBJ2-3, with D maybe TRBD2 (5 bases). The CDR3 loop spans 15 amino acids. Germline lookup yields CDR1 MGHRA and CDR2 YSYEKL. V was trimmed by 2 bases and J by 11 bases, leaving 20 bases between them. The DNA for the CDR3 is TGCGCCAGCAGCCAACGGGAAGAGGGCTTCCGTAGGCAGTATTTT. Its translation is CASSQREEGFRRQYF.

J is TRBJ1-1 and V is TRBV27; D unresolved. The germline gives CDR1 MNHEY, CDR2 SMNVEV (reference sequence). The length of the CDR3 is 14 residues. Trimming stripped 3 bases from V and 5 bases from J, with 13 bases between. Here the CDR3 reads CASSFAGLSTEAFF. DNA for the CDR3: TGTGCCAGCAGTTTCGCAGGTCTAAGTACTGAAGCTTTCTTT.

The chain is built from TRBV6-6 and TRBJ2-3; D call uncertain. Per the germline V gene, CDR1 is MNHNY and CDR2 is SVGAGI (reference sequence). The CDR3 runs 13 residues. V was cut by 6 bases and J by 1 base, with 8 bases left in between. Written as DNA, the CDR3 is TGTGCCAGCAGGGTCGCAGGCACAGATACGCAGTATTTT. The encoded protein is CASRVAGTDTQYF.

The V and J genes are TRBV5-6 and TRBJ1-2; the D gene is possibly TRBD1 (5 bases). Trimming stripped 1 base from V and 8 bases from J, with 15 bases between. Germline V lookup: CDR1 SGHDT, CDR2 YYEEEE. The CDR3 totals 14 residues. CDR3 DNA: TGTGCCAGCAGCTTGTCATCCTCGGGGGACGGCTACACCTTC. This gives the protein CASSLSSSGDGYTF.

This clonotype has just a few counts. The J gene is TRBJ2-1, the V gene TRBV19; D ambiguous. The germline CDR1 and CDR2 sequences are LNHDA and SQIVND (reference sequence). V shed 0 bases and J shed 6 bases, with 0 bases lying between them. This CDR3 is 11 amino acids long. CDR3 residues: CASSIDNEQFF. The CDR3 DNA reads TGTGCCAGTAGTATAGACAATGAGCAGTTCTTC.

This sequence joins TRBV7-9 and TRBJ1-2; 10 nucleotides align to TRBD1. The V gene's germline CDR1 is SEHNR and CDR2 FQNEAQ (reference sequence). V lost 11 bases and J lost 4; bases outside the gene matches: 7. The CDR3 has 13 residues. CDR3 bases: TGTGCCGTAAGGGACAGGGGCGGCTATGGCTACACCTTC. Protein: CAVRDRGGYGYTF.

This clonotype was observed many times. The CDR3 DNA reads as TGCAGCGTTGGTATAGGGATATTAAATGAGCAGTTCTTC. Translation: CSVGIGILNEQFF. This chain connects TRBV29-1 to TRBJ2-1; D gene uncertain. The ends were cut back, 4 bases at V and 7 bases at J, with 14 bases in the middle. The CDR3 has 13 amino acids. Per germline, CDR1 SQVTM and CDR2 ANQGSEA.

The chain combines TRBV4-3 with TRBJ1-5; tentatively, D is TRBD1 (5 bases). The CDR3 runs to 14 residues. Deletions cut 0 bases from V and 6 bases from J, with 9 bases between. CDR1 LGHNA and CDR2 YSLEER come from the germline V gene. As DNA, the CDR3 is TGCGCCAGCAGCCAAGATCGGGGCATTCAGCCCCAGCATTTT. Encoded protein: CASSQDRGIQPQHF.

There are a few counts of this clonotype. The V and J genes are TRBV6-5 and TRBJ1-1; D uncertain. Trimming shortened V by 4 bases and J by 1 base, and 10 bases separated the two germline ends. The CDR3 spans 14 residues. CDR1 MNHEY and CDR2 SVGAGI come from the germline V gene. Written as DNA, the CDR3 is TGTGCCAGCAGTTCTGACACTTGGAACACTGAAGCTTTCTTT. It is translated as CASSSDTWNTEAFF.

This clonotype was recorded a few times. V is TRBV4-2 and J is TRBJ1-2; no reliable D call. Germline lookup yields CDR1 LGHNA and CDR2 YNFKEQ. V was shortened by 0 bases and J by 2 bases, with 1 base between the two germline ends. This CDR3 region has 12 residues. CDR3 nucleotide sequence: TGTGCCAGCAGCCAAGAGAACTATGGCTACACCTTC. Encoded protein: CASSQENYGYTF.

This clonotype was found a few times. J is TRBJ2-7 and V is TRBV7-9, with D perhaps matching TRBD1 (5 bases). The CDR3 covers 15 residues. V was shortened by 6 bases and J by 5 bases, with 20 bases between the two germline ends. Germline V gene data show CDR1 as SEHNR and CDR2 as FQNEAQ (reference sequence). The CDR3 DNA follows: TGTGCCAGCAGTCGAACAGGTCGAGGTGGAGACGAGCAGTACTTC. Amino acid sequence: CASSRTGRGGDEQYF.

The chain is built from TRBV12-3 or TRBV12-4 and TRBJ1-1; D uncertain. CDR3 length: 14 residues. With 5 bases removed from V and 6 bases from J, the gap between germline ends came to 16 bases. CDR3 residues: CASSPTGRRAEAFF. The CDR3 region has the DNA TGTGCCAGCAGTCCGACGGGCCGACGGGCTGAAGCTTTCTTT.

In its sample, this clonotype was seen many times. V gene TRBV7-2 combines with J gene TRBJ2-1; the D call may be TRBD1 or TRBD2 (5 bases each). The germline CDR1 and CDR2 sequences are SGHTA and FQGNSA. This CDR3 has 15 amino acids. The V gene lost 5 bases and the J gene lost 4 bases, with 15 bases spanning the gap. In nucleotides, the CDR3 is TGTGCCAGCAGCCCTGGGGCAGGGAGTTACAATGAGCAGTTCTTC. Translated: CASSPGAGSYNEQFF.

The CDR3 DNA reads as TGTGCCAGCAGCTTAGGGGTTAAGAGCTACGAGCAGTACTTC. This translates into CASSLGVKSYEQYF. The chain joins TRBV13 to TRBJ2-7; no definite D call. The CDR3 consists of 14 residues. Between the trimmed V and J ends, which lost 0 bases and 3 bases, there was a span of 9 bases. The germline V gene encodes CDR1 PRHDT and CDR2 FYEKMQ (reference sequence).

The chain is built from TRBV19 and TRBJ2-1; 9 nucleotides line up with TRBD2. V shed 7 bases and J 7 bases; nucleotides not matched to a gene: 5. The CDR3 consists of 13 residues. Germline V gene data show CDR1 as LNHDA and CDR2 as SQIVND (reference sequence). The CDR3 nucleotides are TGTGCCAGTAACCCGGGACTAGCAAATGAGCAGTTCTTC. Translation: CASNPGLANEQFF.

This clonotype has a handful of counts. The CDR3 bases are TGCGCCAGCAGCTTGGCCGGGCTCGCCAATCAGCCCCAGCATTTT. The encoded protein is CASSLAGLANQPQHF. V and J are TRBV5-1 and TRBJ1-5; D ambiguous. Germline CDR1 is SGHRS and CDR2 is YFSETQ. The CDR3 length is 15 residues. V dropped 0 bases and J dropped 3 bases, with 10 bases sitting between them.

This clonotype was counted only a few times. V gene TRBV10-3 combines with J gene TRBJ1-1; D is uncertain. The V gene's germline CDR1 is ENHRY and CDR2 SYGVKD. The CDR3 is 14 residues long. Trimming removed 10 bases at V and 4 bases at J, with 19 bases between. CDR3 DNA sequence: TGTGCCACCACCTGGATGGGTGGAGGCACTGAAGCTTTCTTT. Protein: CATTWMGGGTEAFF.

There are a few counts of this clonotype. CDR3 in DNA: TGTGCCAGCAGCTTAGCGGGACTAGCGGGGGGGCCTTGGGGCTCTGGGGCCAACGTCCTGACTTTC. Encoded protein: CASSLAGLAGGPWGSGANVLTF. The rearrangement joins TRBV7-9 to TRBJ2-6, with 16 bases fitting TRBD2. The CDR3 spans 22 residues. Germline-derived CDR1 and CDR2 are SEHNR and FQNEAQ (reference sequence). The trim removed 0 bases at V and 0 bases at J, leaving 8 bases unmatched.

The chain uses TRBV6-2 or TRBV6-3 and TRBJ2-2; D is ambiguous. The germline gives CDR1 MNHEY, CDR2 SVGEGT. Deletions cut 1 base from V and 1 base from J, with 13 bases between. The CDR3 is 17 amino acids. The CDR3 region has the DNA TGTGCCAGCAGTTACTTGAGCCTCCGAAGGAACACCGGGGAGCTGTTTTTT. Translated: CASSYLSLRRNTGELFF.